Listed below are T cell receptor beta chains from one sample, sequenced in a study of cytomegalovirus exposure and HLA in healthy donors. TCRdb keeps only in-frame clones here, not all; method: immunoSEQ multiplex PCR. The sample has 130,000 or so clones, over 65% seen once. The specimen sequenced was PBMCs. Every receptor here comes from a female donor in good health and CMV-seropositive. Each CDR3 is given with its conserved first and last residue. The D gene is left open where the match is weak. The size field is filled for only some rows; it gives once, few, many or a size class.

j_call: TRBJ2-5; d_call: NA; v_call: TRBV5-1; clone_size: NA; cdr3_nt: TGCGCCAGCAGGACACAGGGTCTCCAAGAGACCCAGTACTTC; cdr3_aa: CASRTQGLQETQYF
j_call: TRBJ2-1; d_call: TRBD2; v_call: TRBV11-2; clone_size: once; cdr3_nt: TGTGCCAGCAGCCTTATGATAGCGGGAGGTACCGGTCTGTTCTTC; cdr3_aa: CASSLMIAGGTGLFF
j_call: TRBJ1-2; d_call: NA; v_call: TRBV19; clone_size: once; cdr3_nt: TGTGCCAGTAACAAGGGGGTCAGCTACACCTTC; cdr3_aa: CASNKGVSYTF
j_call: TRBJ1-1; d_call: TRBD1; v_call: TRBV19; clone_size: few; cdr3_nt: TGTGCCAGTAGTATTGCAAGGACAGGGAACACTGAAGCTTTCTTT; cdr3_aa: CASSIARTGNTEAFF
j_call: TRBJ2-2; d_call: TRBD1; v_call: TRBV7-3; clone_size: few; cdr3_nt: TGTGCCAGCAGCTTAGGGTCAGGGGGTACAGCCGGGGAGCTGTTTTTT; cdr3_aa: CASSLGSGGTAGELFF
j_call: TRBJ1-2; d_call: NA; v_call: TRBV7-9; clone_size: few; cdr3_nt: TGTGCCAGCAGCTCAGGGGATGGCTACACCTTC; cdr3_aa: CASSSGDGYTF
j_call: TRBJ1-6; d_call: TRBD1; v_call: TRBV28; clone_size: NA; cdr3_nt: TGTGCCACGCTGGAGGGGGACAGGCAAAATTCACCCCTCCACTTT; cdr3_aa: CATLEGDRQNSPLHF
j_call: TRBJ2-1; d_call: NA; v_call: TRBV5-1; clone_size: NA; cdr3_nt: TGCGCCAGCAGCGTACCGGGACTGGCAAATGAGCAGTTCTTC; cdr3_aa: CASSVPGLANEQFF
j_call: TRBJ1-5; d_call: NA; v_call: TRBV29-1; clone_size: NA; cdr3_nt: TGCAGCGTTTCGGCCGGGAATAGCAATCAGCCCCAGCATTTT; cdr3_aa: CSVSAGNSNQPQHF
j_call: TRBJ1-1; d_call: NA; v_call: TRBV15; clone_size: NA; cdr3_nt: TGTGCCACCAGCAGGCTGGGTTCGGGAACTGAAGCTTTCTTT; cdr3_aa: CATSRLGSGTEAFF
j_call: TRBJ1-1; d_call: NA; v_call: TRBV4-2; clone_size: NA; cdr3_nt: TGTGCCAGCAGCCAAGGTCGCGCAGGGGTGGGCACTGAAGCTTTCTTT; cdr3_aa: CASSQGRAGVGTEAFF
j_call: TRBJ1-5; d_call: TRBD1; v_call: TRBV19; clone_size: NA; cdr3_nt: TGTGCCAGTAGTACCGGGAGAGGGACAGGGGACAATCAGCCCCAGCATTTT; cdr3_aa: CASSTGRGTGDNQPQHF
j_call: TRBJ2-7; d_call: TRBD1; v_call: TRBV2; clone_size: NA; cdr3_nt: TGTGCCGGCAGTGACGGGACAGGTTTTTACGAGCAGTACTTC; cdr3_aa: CAGSDGTGFYEQYF
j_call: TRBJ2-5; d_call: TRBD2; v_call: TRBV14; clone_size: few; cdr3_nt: TGTGCCAGCAGCCTCGGGACTAGCGTAGAGACCCAGTACTTC; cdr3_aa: CASSLGTSVETQYF
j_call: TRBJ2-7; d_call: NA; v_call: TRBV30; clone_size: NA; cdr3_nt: TGTGCCTGTACGCGGGCTTACGAGCAGTACTTC; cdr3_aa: CACTRAYEQYF
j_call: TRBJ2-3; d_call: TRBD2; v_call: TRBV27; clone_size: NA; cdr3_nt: TGTGCCAGCAGTTCCATGGGACTAACCACAGATACGCAGTATTTT; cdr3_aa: CASSSMGLTTDTQYF
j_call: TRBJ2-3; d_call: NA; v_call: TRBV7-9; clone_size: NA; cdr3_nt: TGTGCCAGCAGCTTGGTCAGACTCACAGATACGCAGTATTTT; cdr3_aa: CASSLVRLTDTQYF
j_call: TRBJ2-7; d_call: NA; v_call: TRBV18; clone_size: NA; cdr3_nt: TGTGCCAGCTCACGCCCCGGGACATCAACCTACGAGCAGTACTTC; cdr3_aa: CASSRPGTSTYEQYF
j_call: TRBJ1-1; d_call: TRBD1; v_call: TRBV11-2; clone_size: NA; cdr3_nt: TGTGCCAGCAGCTTACAGGGGGCTACCGGAGCTTTCTTT; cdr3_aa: CASSLQGATGAFF
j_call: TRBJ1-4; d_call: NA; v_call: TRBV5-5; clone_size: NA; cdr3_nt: TGTGCCAGCAGCTTCCCGCGGGACGGAGGAAGAGAAAAACTGTTTTTT; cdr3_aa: CASSFPRDGGREKLFF
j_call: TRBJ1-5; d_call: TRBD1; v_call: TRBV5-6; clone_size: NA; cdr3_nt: TGTGCCAGCAGCTTGGGAGGACAGGGATTTTATCAGCCCCAGCATTTT; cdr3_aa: CASSLGGQGFYQPQHF
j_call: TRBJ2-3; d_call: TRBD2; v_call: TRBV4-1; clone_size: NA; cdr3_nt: TGCGCCAGCAGCCAAGATTCGACTAGCGACAGCACAGATACGCAGTATTTT; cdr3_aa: CASSQDSTSDSTDTQYF
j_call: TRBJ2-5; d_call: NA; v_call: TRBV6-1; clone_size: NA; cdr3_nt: TGTGCCAGCAGTGTAATCGGCGGAGGGCAGTACTTC; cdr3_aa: CASSVIGGGQYF
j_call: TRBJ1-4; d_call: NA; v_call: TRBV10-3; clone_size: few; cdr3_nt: TGTGCCATCAGTGAATGGGGGGGGGATGAAAAACTGTTTTTT; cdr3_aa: CAISEWGGDEKLFF
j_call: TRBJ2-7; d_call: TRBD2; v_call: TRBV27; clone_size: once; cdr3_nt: TGTGCCAGCAGTTTTGCGGGGAGGGAACCCTACGAGCAGTACTTC; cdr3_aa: CASSFAGREPYEQYF
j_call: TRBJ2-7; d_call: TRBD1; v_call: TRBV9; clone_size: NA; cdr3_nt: TGTGCCAGCAGCAGGGACAGCTCCTACGAGCAGTACTTC; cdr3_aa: CASSRDSSYEQYF
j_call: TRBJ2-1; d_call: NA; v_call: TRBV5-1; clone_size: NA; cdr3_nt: TGCGCCAGCAGCTTGGATAGAGGTAGCTCCTACAATGAGCAGTTCTTC; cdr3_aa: CASSLDRGSSYNEQFF